The 10 T cell receptor beta chains below were found in one sample sequenced in a study of blood T cell repertoires in COVID-19. The assay was immunoSEQ multiplex PCR, and TCRdb's table has in-frame clones only and misses some. There are tens of thousands of clones in the sample; about nine tenths occur only once, and 5.5% to 8% lies in the top ten. The source material was peripheral blood. Receptors were obtained from a man between 45 and 60 years old with active COVID-19.

In the case of this clone: This sample includes further DNA sequences coding for the same CDR3. The CDR3 loop is CASSPRLAGAYEQYF. CDR3 bases: TGTGCCAGCTCACCACGACTAGCGGGAGCCTACGAGCAGTACTTC. J is TRBJ2-7 and V is TRBV18; TRBD2 aligns across 12 bases. CDR3 length equals 15 residues. In germline, CDR1 is KGHSH, CDR2 LQKENI. V lost 1 base to trimming and J lost 2 bases; unmatched junction nucleotides: 0.

The chain employs TRBV25-1 and TRBJ2-7, with a weak D call TRBD1 (6 bases). V gave up 1 base and J gave up 6 bases, with 10 bases separating them. This CDR3 spans 13 amino acids. Germline CDR1 reads MGHDK; CDR2 reads SYGVNS. CDR3 nucleotide sequence: TGTGCCAGCAGTGAATCGACAGGTTTCGAGCAGTACTTC. This codes for CASSESTGFEQYF.

The rearrangement joins TRBV30 to TRBJ2-7; D possibly corresponds to TRBD2 (5 bases). Trimming took off 2 bases at V and 0 bases at J, with 14 bases between the two ends. This CDR3 comprises 15 residues. Germline CDR1 and CDR2: GTSNPN and SVGIG (reference sequence). CDR3 nucleotides: TGTGCCTGGAGTTTCTTTGTAGGGAGCTCCTACGAGCAGTACTTC. This sequence encodes CAWSFFVGSSYEQYF.

The genes are TRBV5-4 and TRBJ2-3, with D maybe TRBD2 (6 bases). The CDR3 has 14 amino acids. CDR1 and CDR2 from the germline V gene are SGHNT and YYREEE (reference sequence). The V and J ends lost 2 bases and 4 bases respectively, with 11 bases between them. The CDR3 loop is CASSFWREADTQYF. CDR3 nucleotides: TGTGCCAGCAGCTTTTGGAGGGAAGCAGATACGCAGTATTTT.

The chain uses TRBV6-5 and TRBJ2-1; maybe TRBD2 (7 bases). Looked up from germline, CDR1 is MNHEY and CDR2 is SVGAGI. V gave up 6 bases and J gave up 6 bases, with 12 bases separating them. CDR3 length: 13 residues. The CDR3 coding sequence is TGTGCCAGCAGCCGGGGGGCCGGCAATGAGCAGTTCTTC. It encodes CASSRGAGNEQFF.

J is TRBJ1-6 and V is TRBV6-1, with D uncertain. V lost 3 bases and J lost 10, with 13 bases in between. CDR1 and CDR2 (germline): MNHNS, SASEGT. CDR3 size: 14 residues. The CDR3 DNA sequence: TGTGCCAGCAGTGAGATGTCGGGGATATCACCCCTCCACTTT. It translates to CASSEMSGISPLHF.

The J gene is TRBJ2-5, the V gene TRBV27, with 10 bases that match TRBD1. This CDR3 is 15 amino acids long. Germline V CDR1 and CDR2: MNHEY, SMNVEV (reference sequence). After removal of 5 bases from V and 2 bases from J, the junction contained 5 bases not matched to a gene. CDR3 protein: CASSGTGAGQETQYF. CDR3 nucleotide sequence: TGTGCCAGCAGTGGGACAGGGGCGGGTCAAGAGACCCAGTACTTC.

The chain uses TRBV7-2 and TRBJ2-2; no clear D gene. CDR1 is SGHTA, CDR2 FQGNSA, per germline. With 5 bases removed from V and 0 bases from J, the gap between germline ends came to 10 bases. The CDR3 is made up of 15 amino acids. CDR3 sequence reads: CASSLPQPNTGELFF. CDR3 in DNA: TGTGCCAGCAGCCTCCCACAGCCGAACACCGGGGAGCTGTTTTTT.

This chain uses TRBV5-6 with TRBJ1-1; D call uncertain. CDR1 is SGHDT and CDR2 is YYEEEE in the germline V gene. Deletions cut 0 bases from V and 1 base from J, with 7 bases between. The CDR3 runs to 14 residues. DNA of the CDR3: TGTGCCAGCAGCTTGGTACAACGGAACACTGAAGCTTTCTTT. The encoded protein is CASSLVQRNTEAFF.

The rearrangement links TRBV18 to TRBJ1-1; D gene ambiguous. The CDR3 extends over 13 amino acids. V gave up 2 bases and J gave up 4 bases, with 8 bases separating them. The germline V gene encodes CDR1 KGHSH and CDR2 LQKENI. The DNA of the CDR3 is TGTGCCAGCTCACCAGACTGGAGCACTGAAGCTTTCTTT. Translating it yields CASSPDWSTEAFF.